This TCR beta chain was recovered during a study of blood T cell repertoires in COVID-19. Study-level background: COVID-19 samples collected from the United States, Italy and Spain covered acute and convalescent phases. T cells, B-cell-depleted T cells, or PBMCs supplied cDNA or gDNA.

Method: immunoSEQ multiplex PCR; TCRdb's copy keeps in-frame clones and lacks some. Here the sample spans 240,000 or so clones, roughly 91% being singletons. Between the trimmed V and J ends, which lost 3 bases and 4 bases, there was a span of 10 bases. This CDR3 has 13 amino acids. Germline V gene lookup returns CDR1 SGDLS and CDR2 YYNGEE. This receptor was taken from a middle-aged man who had recovered from COVID-19. Sample: PBMCs or T cells enriched from blood (not recorded which). The chain carries TRBV9 and TRBJ2-5; TRBD1 is a possible D gene (6 bases). As DNA, the CDR3 is TGTGCCAGCAGCGAGGGGACAAGAGAGACCCAGTACTTC. Encoded protein: CASSEGTRETQYF.